This T cell receptor (beta chain) was captured in a study of human T cells and chemical hapten exposure. The overall study: Skin of the upper inner arm, 2 cm by 2 cm, received 2% DPC for sensitization. Largely, small differences in pooled library volume made per-sample TCR yields vary.

General study results and limits: With regard to DPC sensitization, TCRs above 1 in 1000 frequency did not change.

Regarding time point: patch test 2, 6 weeks after DPC sensitization. Stated treatment: therapeutic diphenylcyclopropenone sensitization with weekly scalp DPC. V lost 0 bases and J 1 base, leaving 9 bases between the germline ends. This CDR3 comprises 15 residues. In germline, CDR1 is KGHSH, CDR2 LQKENI. One entry per CDR3 protein, called by TCRdb with MiXCR from the RACE reads. Among approximately 350,000 distinct CDR3 sequences listed, roughly 6.3% were seen once. With respect to this clonotype: Its specificity is not known.

The V and J genes are TRBV18 and TRBJ2-5; unclear D gene. The sequence was obtained from a young woman with alopecia areata. Some clones in this sample may be carry-over from other donors' samples. The material sequenced was whole blood, taken in connection with sensitization to the hapten diphenylcyclopropenone (DPC). CDR3 DNA sequence: TGTGCCAGCTCACCACCCGACGGGTTCCAAGAGACCCAGTACTTC. This translates into CASSPPDGFQETQYF.